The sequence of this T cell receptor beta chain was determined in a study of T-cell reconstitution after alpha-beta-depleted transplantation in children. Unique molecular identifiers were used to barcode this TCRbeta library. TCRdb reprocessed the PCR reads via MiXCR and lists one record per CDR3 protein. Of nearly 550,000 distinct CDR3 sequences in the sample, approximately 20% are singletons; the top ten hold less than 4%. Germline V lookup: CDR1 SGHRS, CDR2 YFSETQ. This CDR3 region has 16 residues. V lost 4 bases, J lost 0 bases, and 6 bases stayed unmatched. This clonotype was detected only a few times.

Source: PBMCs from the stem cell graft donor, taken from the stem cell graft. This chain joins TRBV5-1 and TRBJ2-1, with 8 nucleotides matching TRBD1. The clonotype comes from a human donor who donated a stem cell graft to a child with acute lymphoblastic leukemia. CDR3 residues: CASSNRDRTSYNEQFF. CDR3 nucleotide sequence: TGCGCCAGCAGCAACCGGGACAGGACCTCCTACAATGAGCAGTTCTTC. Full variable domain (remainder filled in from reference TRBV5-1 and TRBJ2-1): KAGVTQTPRYLIKTRGQQVTLSCSPISGHRSVSWYQQTPGQGLQFLFEYFSETQRNKGNFPGRFSGRQFSNSRSEMNVSTLELGDSALYLCASSNRDRTSYNEQFFGPGTRLTVL.